A single sample is the source of the 13 T cell receptor beta chains below, sequenced in a study of blood T cell repertoires in COVID-19. Profiled with immunoSEQ multiplex PCR; TCRdb holds only in-frame clones, not every one. The sample carries about 370,000 clones, approximately 92% recorded once. Sequencing was carried out using PBMCs or T cells enriched from blood (not recorded which). Receptors originate from a man aged 18 to 35 who had recovered from COVID-19.

The J gene is TRBJ2-7, the V gene TRBV6-5, with 8 bases fitting TRBD2. V lost 5 bases and J lost 4; bases outside the gene matches: 10. CDR1 MNHEY and CDR2 SVGAGI come from the germline V gene. The CDR3 sequence is 15 residues long. CDR3 amino acids: CASSRTGTSGYEQYF. In DNA, the CDR3 is TGTGCCAGCAGTCGGACCGGGACTAGTGGTTACGAGCAGTACTTC.

The rearrangement links TRBV14 to TRBJ1-2; D remains unclear. There are 14 residues in the CDR3. V was clipped by 0 bases and J by 8 bases, with 13 bases between them. Per the germline V gene, CDR1 is SGHDN and CDR2 is FVKESK. As DNA, the CDR3 is TGTGCCAGCAGCCAAGATGGGCAGACCAGGGGCTACACCTTC. It specifies CASSQDGQTRGYTF.

This sequence joins TRBV3-1 (or the pseudogene TRBV3-2) and TRBJ2-1; D is perhaps TRBD2 (5 bases). The V and J ends lost 7 bases and 4 bases respectively, with 14 bases between them. Germline assignment: CDR1 LGHDT and CDR2 YNNKEL (reference sequence). The CDR3 is 14 residues long. CDR3 sequence reads: CASKKRRGYNEQFF. CDR3 sequence (DNA): TGTGCCAGCAAAAAGAGGAGAGGGTACAATGAGCAGTTCTTC.

This chain connects TRBV28 to TRBJ1-5; TRBD1 is a possible D gene (5 bases). CDR1 and CDR2 (germline): MDHEN, SYDVKM. Deletions cut 3 bases from V and 7 bases from J, with 10 bases between. The CDR3 loop spans 13 amino acids. CDR3 amino acids: CASSFFSGQPQHF. Written as DNA, the CDR3 is TGTGCCAGCAGTTTTTTCTCAGGGCAGCCCCAGCATTTT.

This clone was observed a single time. CDR3 bases: TGTGCCAGCTCCCCAAGGACAGGCAACACTGAAGCTTTCTTT. It encodes CASSPRTGNTEAFF. J is TRBJ1-1 and V is TRBV18, with 7 bases identical to TRBD1. This CDR3 spans 14 amino acids. V was pared by 6 bases and J by 2 bases, with 6 bases of the junction left unmatched. From germline, CDR1 is KGHSH and CDR2 LQKENI. Full variable domain (rest looked up from reference TRBV18 and TRBJ1-1): NAGVMQNPRHLVRRRGQEARLRCSPMKGHSHVYWYRQLPEEGLKFMVYLQKENIIDESGMPKERFSAEFPKEGPSILRIQQVVRGDSAAYFCASSPRTGNTEAFFGQGTRLTVV.

The chain recombines TRBV7-9 with TRBJ1-3; D not certain. Germline-derived CDR1 and CDR2 are SEHNR and FQNEAQ (reference sequence). CDR3 length equals 15 residues. V was pared by 3 bases and J by 0 bases, with 9 bases between. The CDR3 nucleotides read TGTGCCAGCAGCTTTGAGGCGGGCTCTGGAAACACCATATATTTT. It is translated as CASSFEAGSGNTIYF.

V gene TRBV29-1 combines with J gene TRBJ1-2; the match to TRBD1 covers 8 bases. Germline V lookup: CDR1 SQVTM, CDR2 ANQGSEA. The V and J ends lost 4 bases and 2 bases, in that order; junction bases with no gene match: 0. The CDR3 has 12 amino acids. The CDR3 loop is CSVGQGNYGYTF. The CDR3 DNA is TGCAGCGTTGGACAGGGGAACTATGGCTACACCTTC.

J is TRBJ2-3 and V is TRBV9; the D is unclear. V dropped 2 bases and J dropped 1 base, with 11 bases sitting between them. CDR1 is SGDLS, CDR2 YYNGEE, per germline. The CDR3 has 15 residues. The DNA of the CDR3 is TGTGCCAGCAGCGTCGCTGCAGGTCGCACAGATACGCAGTATTTT. This gives the protein CASSVAAGRTDTQYF.

This clone has only one observation. This chain uses TRBV5-1 with TRBJ1-6; no firm D call. The CDR3 is made up of 14 amino acids. The ends were cut back, 0 bases at V and 6 bases at J, with 7 bases in the middle. The germline CDR1 and CDR2 sequences are SGHRS and YFSETQ. CDR3 in DNA: TGCGCCAGCAGCTTGGAGGCAGGTAATTCACCCCTCCACTTT. It is translated as CASSLEAGNSPLHF.

This chain joins TRBV19 and TRBJ2-6, with 9 positions matching TRBD1. CDR3 size: 17 residues. Per the germline V gene, CDR1 is LNHDA and CDR2 is SQIVND (reference sequence). V trimming: 3 bases; J trimming: 0 bases; junction bases outside the gene matches: 3. CDR3 residues: CASSIGQGISGANVLTF. CDR3 in DNA: TGTGCCAGTAGTATCGGACAGGGGATCTCTGGGGCCAACGTCCTGACTTTC.

V usage is TRBV20-1 and J usage is TRBJ2-7; perhaps TRBD1 as D (5 bases). The CDR3 runs 11 residues. Germline V gene sequence: CDR1 DFQATT, CDR2 SNEGSKA (reference sequence). Between the trimmed V and J ends, which lost 4 bases and 2 bases, there was a span of 6 bases. The CDR3 bases are TGCAGTGCTACAGGGCCCTACGAGCAGTACTTC. This encodes CSATGPYEQYF.

This chain links TRBV7-3 with TRBJ2-1; tentatively, D is TRBD1 (5 bases). The germline CDR1 and CDR2 sequences are SGHTA and FQGTGA. V was pared by 4 bases and J by 4 bases, with 8 bases between. The CDR3 loop spans 13 amino acids. The CDR3 loop reads CASSSQGYNEQFF. The CDR3 DNA follows: TGTGCCAGCAGCTCTCAGGGTTACAATGAGCAGTTCTTC.

The chain has TRBV9 and TRBJ1-3; maybe TRBD1 (5 bases). Germline-derived CDR1 and CDR2 are SGDLS and YYNGEE. Trimming removed 2 bases at V and 4 bases at J, with 7 bases between. The CDR3 sequence is 13 residues long. The CDR3: CASSVGLGNTIYF. CDR3 bases: TGTGCCAGCAGCGTGGGGCTAGGAAACACCATATATTTT.